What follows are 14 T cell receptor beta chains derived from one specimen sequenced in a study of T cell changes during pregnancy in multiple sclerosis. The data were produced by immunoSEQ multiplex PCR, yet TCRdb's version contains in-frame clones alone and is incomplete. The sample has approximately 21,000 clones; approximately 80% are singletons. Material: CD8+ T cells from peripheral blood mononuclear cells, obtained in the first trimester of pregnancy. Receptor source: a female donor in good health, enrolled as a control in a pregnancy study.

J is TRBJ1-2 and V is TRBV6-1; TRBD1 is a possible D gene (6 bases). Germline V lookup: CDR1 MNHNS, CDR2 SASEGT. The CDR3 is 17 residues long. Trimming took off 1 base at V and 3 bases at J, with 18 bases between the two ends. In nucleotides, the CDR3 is TGTGCCAGCAGTGAAGGGTCGGCAGGGGAGCCGTACTATGGCTACACCTTC. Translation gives CASSEGSAGEPYYGYTF.

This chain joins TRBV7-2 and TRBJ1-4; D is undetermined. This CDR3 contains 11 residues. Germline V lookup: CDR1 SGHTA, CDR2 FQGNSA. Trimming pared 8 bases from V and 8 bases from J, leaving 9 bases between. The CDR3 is CASGVGEKLFF. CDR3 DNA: TGTGCCAGCGGCGTCGGGGAAAAACTGTTTTTT.

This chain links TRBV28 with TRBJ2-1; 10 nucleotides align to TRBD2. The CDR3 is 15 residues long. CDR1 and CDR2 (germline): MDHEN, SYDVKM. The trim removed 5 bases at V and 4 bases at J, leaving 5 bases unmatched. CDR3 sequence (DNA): TGTGCCAGCAGTCCACTAGCGGGACGATACAATGAGCAGTTCTTC. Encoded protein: CASSPLAGRYNEQFF.

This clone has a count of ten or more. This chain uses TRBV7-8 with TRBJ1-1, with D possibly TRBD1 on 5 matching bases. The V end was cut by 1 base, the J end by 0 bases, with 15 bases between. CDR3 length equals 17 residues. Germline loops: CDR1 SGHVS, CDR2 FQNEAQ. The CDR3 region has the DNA TGTGCCAGCAGCTTAGGTATTGACTGGGGCATGAACACTGAAGCTTTCTTT. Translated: CASSLGIDWGMNTEAFF.

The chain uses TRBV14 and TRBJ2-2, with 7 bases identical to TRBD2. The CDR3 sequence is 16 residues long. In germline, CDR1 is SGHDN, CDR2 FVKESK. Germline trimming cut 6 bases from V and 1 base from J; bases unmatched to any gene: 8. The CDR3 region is CASSPFGGRNTGELFF. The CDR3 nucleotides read TGTGCCAGCAGTCCCTTCGGGGGGAGGAACACCGGGGAGCTGTTTTTT.

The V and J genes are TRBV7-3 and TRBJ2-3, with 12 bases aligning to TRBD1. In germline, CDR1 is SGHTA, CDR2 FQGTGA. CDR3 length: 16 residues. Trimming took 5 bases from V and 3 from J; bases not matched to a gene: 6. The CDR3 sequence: CASSAWDRGHTDTQYF. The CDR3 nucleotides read TGTGCCAGCAGCGCTTGGGACAGGGGGCATACAGATACGCAGTATTTT.

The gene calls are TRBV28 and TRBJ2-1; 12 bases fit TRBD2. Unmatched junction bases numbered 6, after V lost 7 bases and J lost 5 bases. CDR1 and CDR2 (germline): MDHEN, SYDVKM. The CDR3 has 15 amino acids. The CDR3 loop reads CASTQLAGGNNEQFF. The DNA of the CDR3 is TGTGCCAGCACCCAACTAGCGGGAGGCAACAATGAGCAGTTCTTC.

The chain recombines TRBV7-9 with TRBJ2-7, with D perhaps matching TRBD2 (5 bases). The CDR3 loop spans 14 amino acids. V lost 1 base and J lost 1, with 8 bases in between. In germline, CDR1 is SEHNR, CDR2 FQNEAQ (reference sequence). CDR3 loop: CASSLDPGSYEQYF. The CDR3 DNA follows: TGTGCCAGCAGCTTAGATCCGGGGTCCTACGAGCAGTACTTC.

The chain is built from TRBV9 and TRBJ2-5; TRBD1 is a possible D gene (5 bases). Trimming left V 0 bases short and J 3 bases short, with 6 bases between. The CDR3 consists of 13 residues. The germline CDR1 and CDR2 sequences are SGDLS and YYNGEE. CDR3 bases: TGTGCCAGCAGCGTAGGACAGAAAGAGACCCAGTACTTC. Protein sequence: CASSVGQKETQYF.

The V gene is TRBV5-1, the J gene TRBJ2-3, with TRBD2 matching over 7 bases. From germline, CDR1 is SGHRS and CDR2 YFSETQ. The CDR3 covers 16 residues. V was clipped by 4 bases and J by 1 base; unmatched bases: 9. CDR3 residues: CASSPVRGRGTDTQYF. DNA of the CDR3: TGCGCCAGCAGCCCGGTTCGAGGGAGGGGCACAGATACGCAGTATTTT.

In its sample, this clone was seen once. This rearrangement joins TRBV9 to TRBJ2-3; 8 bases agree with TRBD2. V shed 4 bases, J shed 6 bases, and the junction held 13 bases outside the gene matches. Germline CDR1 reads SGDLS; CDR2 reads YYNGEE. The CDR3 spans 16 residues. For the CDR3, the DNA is TGTGCCAGCAGCCCTTACGGGAGCGGGGGAGGCGATACGCAGTATTTT. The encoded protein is CASSPYGSGGGDTQYF.

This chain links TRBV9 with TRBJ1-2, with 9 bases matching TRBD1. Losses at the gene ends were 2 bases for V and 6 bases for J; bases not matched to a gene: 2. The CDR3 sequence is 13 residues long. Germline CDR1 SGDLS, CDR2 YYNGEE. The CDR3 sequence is CASSVRQGDGYTF. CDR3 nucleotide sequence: TGTGCCAGCAGCGTCAGACAGGGGGATGGCTACACCTTC.

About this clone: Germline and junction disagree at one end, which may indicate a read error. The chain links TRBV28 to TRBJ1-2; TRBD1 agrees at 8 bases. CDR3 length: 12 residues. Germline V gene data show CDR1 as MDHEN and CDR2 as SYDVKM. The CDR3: CASSPTPGQDFF. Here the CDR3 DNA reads TGTGCCAGCAGCCCAACCCCGGGACAGGATTTCTTC.

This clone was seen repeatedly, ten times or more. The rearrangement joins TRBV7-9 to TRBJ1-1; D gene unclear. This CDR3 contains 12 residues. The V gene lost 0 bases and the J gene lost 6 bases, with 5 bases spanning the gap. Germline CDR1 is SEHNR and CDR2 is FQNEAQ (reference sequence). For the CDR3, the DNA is TGTGCCAGCAGCTTAGCAGCCGCTGAAGCTTTCTTT. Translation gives CASSLAAAEAFF.